This T cell receptor beta chain appears in the sequencing data of a study of T-cell memory formation after mild COVID-19. TCRdb re-analysed the 5' RACE reads in MiXCR, keeping a single row per CDR3 protein. The sample lists around 400,000 distinct CDR3 sequences; approximately 25% were seen once. This clonotype was observed at least ten times. Antigen: not known. With 6 bases removed from V and 5 bases from J, the gap between germline ends came to 7 bases. The CDR3 has 11 amino acids. CDR1 SNHLY and CDR2 FYNNEI come from the germline V gene. General study points: Clones that contracted from day 15 to 85 were balanced CD4/CD8, while later expanders leaned CD4+.

The source of this sequence is an adult woman who had mild COVID-19 (a few samples of this study predate the infection). Cell type and time point are not known. V gene TRBV2 combines with J gene TRBJ2-5, with unresolved D. The sequencing sample was made of PBMCs or a T cell subset sorted from them (not recorded which). CDR3 sequence (DNA): TGTGCCAGCAGACCGGAGGAGACCCAGTACTTC. As protein: CASRPEETQYF. The full variable domain, in which reference TRBV2 and TRBJ2-5 provide the parts outside the CDR3, is EPEVTQTPSHQVTQMGQEVILRCVPISNHLYFYWYRQILGQKVEFLVSFYNNEISEKSEIFDDQFSVERPDGSNFTLKIRSTKLEDSAMYFCASRPEETQYFGPGTRLLVL.